Listed below are T cell receptor beta chains from one sample, sequenced in a study of OX40 agonist ivuxolimab in advanced cancers. Using immunoSEQ multiplex PCR, the repertoire was profiled, and TCRdb retains in-frame clones only, with some absent. This table has tens of thousands of clones, roughly four fifths appearing once. This material consisted of CD4+ or CD8+ T cells sorted from blood, taken in a trial of the OX40 agonist ivuxolimab. These receptors originate from an adult with an advanced solid tumor such as melanoma, head and neck, liver or kidney cancer. CDR3s include the opening cysteine and the closing phenylalanine or tryptophan. Each record gives: V gene, J gene, clone size, D gene, CDR3 DNA, CDR3 protein. The D gene is left open where the match is weak. Clone sizes are given selectively: once, few, many, or a class where the clone is expanded.

TRBV18	TRBJ2-5	-	-	TGTGCCAGCTCATCGTACCAAGAGACCCAGTACTTC	CASSSYQETQYF
TRBV5-8	TRBJ2-5	-	-	TGTGCCAGCAGCTTGCCCAGGTCGGAGACCCAGTACTTC	CASSLPRSETQYF
TRBV27	TRBJ2-1	-	-	TGTGCCAGCAGTCCATCTCGGGGGGCGTTCAATGAGCAGTTCTTC	CASSPSRGAFNEQFF
TRBV21-1	TRBJ2-3	-	-	TGTGCCAGCAGCAAAGAATGGGGTCCCACAGATACGCAGTATTTT	CASSKEWGPTDTQYF
TRBV23-1	TRBJ2-4	-	-	TGCGCCAGCAGCTACGGGGTGGTAGCCAAAAACATTCAGTACTTC	CASSYGVVAKNIQYF
TRBV5-1	TRBJ1-1	few	-	TGCGCCAGCAGCTTGGGAGTTTCAGACATGAACACTGAAGCTTTCTTT	CASSLGVSDMNTEAFF
TRBV10-3	TRBJ2-1	once	TRBD1	TGTGCCATCAGTGGACAGGGTGGCAATGAGCAGTTCTTC	CAISGQGGNEQFF
TRBV19	TRBJ2-3	-	-	TGTGCCAGTAGTTCCTACACAGATACGCAGTATTTT	CASSSYTDTQYF
TRBV28	TRBJ2-3	-	-	TGTGCCAGCAGTTTACCAGCTAGCACAGATACGCAGTATTTT	CASSLPASTDTQYF
TRBV6-5	TRBJ2-1	-	TRBD2	TGTGCCAGCGGGGAGCGGGAGGCTTACAATGAGCAGTTCTTC	CASGEREAYNEQFF
TRBV7-2	TRBJ1-2	few	-	TGTGCCAGCAGCTTAGAAGCCGAGTATGGCTACACCTTC	CASSLEAEYGYTF
TRBV5-1	TRBJ2-3	few	-	TGCGCCAGCAGCTCGGAGCGGTCCACAGATACGCAGTATTTT	CASSSERSTDTQYF
TRBV18	TRBJ2-3	-	-	TGTGCCAGCTCGGGGGCCGGGAGGAGCACAGATACGCAGTATTTT	CASSGAGRSTDTQYF
TRBV28	TRBJ1-6	-	-	TGTGCCAGCAGGGGACCGCGAGGAGGCTCCTATAATTCACCCCTCCACTTT	CASRGPRGGSYNSPLHF